Included here is one T cell receptor (beta chain) sequence, with context. As yet, its antigen is unknown. MiXCR, applied by TCRdb to the reads, yields one record per CDR3 protein. Of tens of thousands of distinct CDR3 sequences detected, 20% to 30% appear once; the ten largest clones hold around 50%. The entry originates in a study of T cell repertoires in cytomegalovirus infection. Whole-study results and caveats: HLA-C-restricted TCR beta clonotypes specific for CMV led the ex vivo response.

The CDR3 runs 18 residues. V was pared by 3 bases and J by 1 base, with 21 bases between. The germline V gene encodes CDR1 LGHNA and CDR2 YSLEER. The chain combines TRBV4-3 with TRBJ1-2; D perhaps matches TRBD1 (5 bases). The receptor comes from a human donor in good health (CMV status not recorded). Some clones in this sample may be carry-over from other donors' samples. The sample here was CD8+ T cells from cultured PBMCs, taken from culture after CMV antigen stimulation. CDR3 loop: CASSHNYGGEYRNYGYTF. The CDR3 bases are TGCGCCAGCAGCCACAACTACGGGGGGGAATACCGTAACTATGGCTACACCTTC.